This entry describes one T cell receptor beta chain. CDR1 and CDR2 (germline): SGHKS, YYEKEE (reference sequence). This CDR3 has 16 amino acids. V was shortened by 4 bases and J by 2 bases, with 16 bases between the two germline ends. The sample is drawn from a study of blood T cell repertoires in COVID-19. About the study: Acute and convalescent COVID-19 specimens originated in the United States, Italy and Spain. The cDNA or gDNA used as material had been derived from T cells, B-cell-depleted T cells, or PBMCs.

Original processing methods: From reference gene primer amplification, estimates of nucleated cell counts were derived. Assay: immunoSEQ multiplex PCR; the TCRdb copy retains only in-frame clones and omits some. V and J calls and clone size are copied from that table; D and trimming were computed from the DNA. The table has 400,000 to 450,000 clones, 86% seen once; the top ten hold over 1.3%. The specimen was peripheral blood. The source is a woman aged 30 to 39 with active or convalescent COVID-19. The rearrangement joins TRBV5-5 to TRBJ1-5; a possible D gene is TRBD1 (5 bases). The CDR3 bases are TGTGCCAGCAGCCCCTGGGGGGGAGGGGGCAATCAGCCCCAGCATTTT. Its translation is CASSPWGGGGNQPQHF.